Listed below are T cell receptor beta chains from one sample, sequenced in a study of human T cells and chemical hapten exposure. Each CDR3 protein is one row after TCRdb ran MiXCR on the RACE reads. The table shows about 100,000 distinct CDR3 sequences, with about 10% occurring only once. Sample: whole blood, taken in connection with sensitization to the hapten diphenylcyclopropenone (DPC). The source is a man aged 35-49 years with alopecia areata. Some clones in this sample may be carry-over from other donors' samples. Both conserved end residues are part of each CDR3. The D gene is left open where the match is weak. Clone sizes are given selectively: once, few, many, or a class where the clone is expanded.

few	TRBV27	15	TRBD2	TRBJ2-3	CASRLSGAGADTQYF	TGTGCCAGCAGGCTTAGCGGGGCTGGCGCAGATACGCAGTATTTT
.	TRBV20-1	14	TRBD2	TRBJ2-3	CSVDPGTSARTQYF	TGCAGTGTTGATCCCGGGACTAGCGCAAGGACGCAGTATTTT
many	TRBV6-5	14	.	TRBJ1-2	CATQSGGYNYGYTF	TGTGCCACCCAGTCGGGGGGTTATAACTATGGCTACACCTTC
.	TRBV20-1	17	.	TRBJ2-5	CSARDFEVADQQETQYF	TGCAGTGCTAGAGATTTTGAGGTAGCGGATCAACAAGAGACCCAGTACTTC
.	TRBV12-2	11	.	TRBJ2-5	CASRPEETQYF	TGTGCAAGTCGCCCTGAAGAGACCCAGTACTTC
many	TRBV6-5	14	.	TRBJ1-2	CASSRDLGHYGYTF	TGTGCCAGCTCCCGGGACTTAGGGCACTATGGCTACACCTTC
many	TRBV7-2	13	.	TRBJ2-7	CASSLAGGYEQYF	TGTGCCAGCAGCTTAGCGGGAGGCTACGAGCAGTACTTC
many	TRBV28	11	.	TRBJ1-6	CASSLRSPLHF	TGTGCCAGCTCCCTGAGATCACCCCTCCACTTT
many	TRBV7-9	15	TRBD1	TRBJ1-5	CASSLGTGGNQPQHF	TGTGCCAGCAGCTTAGGGACAGGGGGCAATCAGCCCCAGCATTTT
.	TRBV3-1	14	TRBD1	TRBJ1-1	CASSLRQGHTEAFF	TGTGCCAGCAGCCTTCGACAGGGGCACACTGAAGCTTTCTTT
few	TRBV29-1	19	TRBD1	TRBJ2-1	CSARNPGDRDPERSNEQFF	TGCAGCGCCCGAAATCCGGGGGACAGGGATCCTGAAAGGTCCAATGAGCAGTTCTTC
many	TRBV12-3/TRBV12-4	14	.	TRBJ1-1	CASSWGSMNTEAFF	TGTGCCAGCAGTTGGGGCAGCATGAACACTGAAGCTTTCTTT
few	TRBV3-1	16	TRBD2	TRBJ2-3	CASSQETSGGTDTQYF	TGTGCCAGCAGCCAAGAGACTAGCGGGGGCACAGATACGCAGTATTTT
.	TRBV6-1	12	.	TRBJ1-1	CASSVSGAEAFF	TGTGCCAGCAGTGTAAGTGGCGCTGAAGCTTTCTTT
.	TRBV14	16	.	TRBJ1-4	CASSQDPGWGNEKLFF	TGTGCCAGCAGCCAAGATCCGGGGTGGGGTAATGAAAAACTGTTTTTT
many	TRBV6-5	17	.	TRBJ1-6	CASSSQIRLGYNSPLHF	TGTGCCAGCAGTTCCCAGATTCGACTGGGATATAATTCACCCCTCCACTTT
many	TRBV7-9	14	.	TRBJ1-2	CASSLGGSDYGYTF	TGTGCCAGCAGCTTAGGCGGGTCCGACTATGGCTACACCTTC
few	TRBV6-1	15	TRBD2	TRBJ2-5	CASSAGGPRGETQYF	TGTGCCAGCAGTGCGGGGGGGCCAAGGGGAGAGACCCAGTACTTC
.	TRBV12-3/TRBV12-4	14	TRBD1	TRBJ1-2	CASSRTGTNYGYTF	TGTGCCAGCAGTCGGACAGGGACTAACTATGGCTACACCTTC
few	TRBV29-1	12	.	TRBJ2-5	CSVDWRGETQYF	TGCAGCGTTGACTGGCGTGGAGAGACCCAGTACTTC
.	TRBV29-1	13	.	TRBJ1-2	CSVEVQGDYGYTF	TGCAGCGTTGAGGTCCAGGGTGACTATGGCTACACCTTC
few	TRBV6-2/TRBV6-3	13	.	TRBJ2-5	CASFRARGETQYF	TGTGCCAGTTTCAGGGCCAGGGGCGAGACCCAGTACTTC
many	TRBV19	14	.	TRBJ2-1	CASSIREGGNEQFF	TGTGCCAGTAGTATCAGGGAGGGGGGCAATGAGCAGTTCTTC
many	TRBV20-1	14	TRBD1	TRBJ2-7	CSAPGQLSSYEQYF	TGCAGTGCTCCGGGACAGCTAAGTTCCTACGAGCAGTACTTC
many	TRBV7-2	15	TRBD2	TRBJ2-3	CASSLQLAGADTQYF	TGTGCCAGCAGCTTGCAACTAGCGGGGGCAGATACGCAGTATTTT
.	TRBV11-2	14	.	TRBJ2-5	CASSPGRYQETQYF	TGTGCCAGCAGCCCAGGGAGGTACCAAGAGACCCAGTACTTC
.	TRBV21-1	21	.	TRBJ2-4	CASSTQKGERGPGLAKNIQYF	TGTGCCAGCAGCACACAAAAAGGGGAAAGGGGGCCGGGGCTAGCCAAAAACATTCAGTACTTC
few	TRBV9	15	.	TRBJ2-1	CASSVVSESYNEQFF	TGTGCCAGCAGCGTAGTGAGTGAATCCTACAATGAGCAGTTCTTC
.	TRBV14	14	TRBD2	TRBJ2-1	CASSQDLAGVEQFF	TGTGCCAGCAGCCAAGATCTAGCGGGAGTTGAGCAGTTCTTC
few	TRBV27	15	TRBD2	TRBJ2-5	CASGLAASQGETQYF	TGTGCCAGCGGACTAGCGGCATCCCAGGGGGAGACCCAGTACTTC
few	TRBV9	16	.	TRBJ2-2	CASSVAPMSNTGELFF	TGTGCCAGCAGCGTAGCGCCGATGTCGAACACCGGGGAGCTGTTTTTT
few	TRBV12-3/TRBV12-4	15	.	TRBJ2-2	CASSFSGRGAGELFF	TGTGCCAGCAGCTTCTCGGGCCGGGGCGCCGGGGAGCTGTTTTTT
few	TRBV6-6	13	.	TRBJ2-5	CASSYSRGETQYF	TGTGCCAGCAGTTACTCGAGGGGGGAGACCCAGTACTTC
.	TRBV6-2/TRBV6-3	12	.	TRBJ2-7	CASRTGRNEQYF	TGTGCCAGCAGAACGGGGAGGAACGAGCAGTACTTC
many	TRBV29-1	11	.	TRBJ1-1	CSVEGRTEAFF	TGCAGCGTTGAGGGTAGGACTGAAGCTTTCTTT
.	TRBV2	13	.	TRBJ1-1	CASDGRLNTEAFF	TGTGCCAGCGATGGGAGGTTGAACACTGAAGCTTTCTTT
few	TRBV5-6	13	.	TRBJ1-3	CASSRPSGNTIYF	TGTGCCAGCAGCCGACCGTCTGGAAACACCATATATTTT
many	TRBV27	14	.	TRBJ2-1	CASSLGSPMDEQFF	TGTGCCAGCAGTTTAGGCTCACCAATGGATGAGCAGTTCTTC
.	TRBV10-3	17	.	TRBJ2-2	CATKGGLAAVSSGELFF	TGTGCCACCAAAGGTGGCCTAGCCGCCGTTAGTAGCGGGGAGCTGTTTTTT
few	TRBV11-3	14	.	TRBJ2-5	CASSLAKGRETQYF	TGTGCCAGCAGCCTTGCCAAGGGCCGAGAGACCCAGTACTTC
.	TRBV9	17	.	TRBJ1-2	CASSEGAWGGQSYGYTF	TGTGCCAGCAGCGAGGGAGCTTGGGGGGGGCAATCCTATGGCTACACCTTC
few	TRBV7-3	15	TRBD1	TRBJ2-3	CASSLGQVSTDTQYF	TGTGCCAGCAGCCTGGGACAGGTTAGCACAGATACGCAGTATTTT
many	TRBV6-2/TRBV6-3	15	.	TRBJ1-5	CASSPHRAGNQPQHF	TGTGCCAGCAGCCCCCACAGGGCCGGCAATCAGCCCCAGCATTTT
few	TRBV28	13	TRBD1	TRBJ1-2	CASSSGQGSRYTF	TGTGCCAGCAGCTCTGGACAGGGAAGTCGCTACACCTTC
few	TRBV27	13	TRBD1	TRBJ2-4	CASQGQGKNIQYF	TGTGCCAGCCAGGGACAGGGGAAAAACATTCAGTACTTC
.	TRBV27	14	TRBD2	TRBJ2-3	CASRPTSVADTQYF	TGTGCCAGCAGACCCACTAGCGTGGCAGATACGCAGTATTTT
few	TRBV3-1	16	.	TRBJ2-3	CASSQGRAGRTDTQYF	TGTGCCAGCAGCCAAGGGAGAGCGGGTCGGACAGATACGCAGTATTTT